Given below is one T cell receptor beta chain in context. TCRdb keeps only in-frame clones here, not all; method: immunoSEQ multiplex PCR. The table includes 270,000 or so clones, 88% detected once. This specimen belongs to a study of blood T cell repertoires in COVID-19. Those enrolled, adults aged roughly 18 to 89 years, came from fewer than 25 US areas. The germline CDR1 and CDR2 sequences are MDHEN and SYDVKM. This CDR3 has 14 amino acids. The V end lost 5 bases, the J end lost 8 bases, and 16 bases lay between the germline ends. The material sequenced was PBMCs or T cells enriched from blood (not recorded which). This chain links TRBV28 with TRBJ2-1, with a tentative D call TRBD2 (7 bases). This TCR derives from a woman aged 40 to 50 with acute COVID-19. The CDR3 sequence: CASSTPGGWDEQFF. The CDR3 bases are TGTGCCAGCAGTACCCCGGGGGGCTGGGATGAGCAGTTCTTC. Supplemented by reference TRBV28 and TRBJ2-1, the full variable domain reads DVKVTQSSRYLVKRTGEKVFLECVQDMDHENMFWYRQDPGLGLRLIYFSYDVKMKEKGDIPEGYSVSREKKERFSLILESASTNQTSMYLCASSTPGGWDEQFFGPGTRLTVL.